This T cell receptor beta chain originates from a study of blood T cell repertoires in COVID-19. About the study: PBMCs, B-cell-depleted T cells, or T cells were the source of the cDNA or gDNA that made up the material.

Living in under 30 US areas, the participants were between roughly 18 and 90 years of age. Resolution of symptoms, clearance, or two negative PCRs was present in recovered Cohort 3 donors. The CDR3 length is 19 residues. J was trimmed by 7 bases and V by 1 base; bases with no gene match: 12. Germline CDR1 and CDR2: SGHNT and YENEEA. Sequenced by immunoSEQ multiplex PCR; TCRdb stores in-frame clones only, minus some. The data contain some 460,000 clones, 87% of them singletons. This TCR was recovered from a woman aged 18-29 years who had recovered from COVID-19. The V gene is TRBV11-3, the J gene TRBJ2-1, with TRBD2 matching 14 bases. The sequencing input was PBMCs or T cells enriched from blood (not recorded which). The CDR3 loop is CASSLGSFGTSGGPNEQFF. The CDR3 DNA follows: TGTGCCAGCAGCTTAGGATCTTTCGGGACTAGCGGGGGCCCTAATGAGCAGTTCTTC.